Each of the 30 T cell receptor beta chains below was sequenced from the same sample in a study of blood T cell repertoires in COVID-19. Data came from immunoSEQ multiplex PCR; TCRdb stores just in-frame clones and leaves some out. The table records under 300,000 clones, about 79% of them present only once. The sequenced material came from peripheral blood. All receptors come from a woman older than 75 with acute or convalescent COVID-19.

V and J are TRBV9 and TRBJ1-3; no firm D call. This CDR3 region has 16 residues. The germline V gene encodes CDR1 SGDLS and CDR2 YYNGEE. The germline V and J ends were trimmed by 0 bases and 2 bases, with 12 bases remaining between them. The CDR3 DNA reads as TGTGCCAGCAGCGTAGACCCGGGAGATGCTGGAAACACCATATATTTT. Translated: CASSVDPGDAGNTIYF. Drawing the rest from reference TRBV9 and TRBJ1-3, the complete variable domain is DSGVTQTPKHLITATGQRVTLRCSPRSGDLSVYWYQQSLDQGLQFLIQYYNGEERAKGNILERFSAQQFPDLHSELNLSSLELGDSALYFCASSVDPGDAGNTIYFGEGSWLTVV.

Only one count was recorded for this clone. This chain connects TRBV7-8 to TRBJ1-6; TRBD1 agrees at 8 bases. With 1 base clipped from V and 3 bases from J, the junction kept 2 bases outside the gene matches. The CDR3 runs to 16 residues. From germline, CDR1 is SGHVS and CDR2 FQNEAQ. Written as DNA, the CDR3 is TGTGCCAGCAGCTTAGGGACAGGGTTCTATAATTCACCCCTCCACTTT. As protein: CASSLGTGFYNSPLHF.

The chain is built from TRBV6-6 and TRBJ1-3; D remains ambiguous. The length of the CDR3 is 16 residues. Between the trimmed V and J ends, which lost 2 bases and 0 bases, there was a span of 11 bases. In germline, CDR1 is MNHNY, CDR2 SVGAGI (reference sequence). The CDR3 region is CASSYLPSSSGNTIYF. CDR3 DNA: TGTGCCAGCAGTTACCTCCCTTCGAGCTCTGGAAACACCATATATTTT.

The rearrangement uses TRBV10-3 and TRBJ1-3; 7 bases are a match to TRBD1. V lost 4 bases, J lost 2 bases, and 8 bases stayed unmatched. This CDR3 is 16 amino acids long. The V gene's germline CDR1 is ENHRY and CDR2 SYGVKD. The CDR3 sequence: CAISAPDRETGNTIYF. The DNA of the CDR3 is TGTGCCATCAGTGCCCCTGACAGGGAAACTGGAAACACCATATATTTT.

The chain combines TRBV5-5 with TRBJ1-5; TRBD1 is a possible D gene (5 bases). The V and J ends lost 0 bases and 7 bases respectively, with 17 bases between them. The CDR3 loop spans 16 amino acids. CDR1 and CDR2 from the germline V gene are SGHKS and YYEKEE (reference sequence). CDR3 protein: CASSLVQAVEDQPQHF. The CDR3 bases are TGTGCCAGCAGCTTGGTACAGGCAGTCGAGGACCAGCCCCAGCATTTT.

The chain recombines TRBV5-1 with TRBJ1-3; no definite D call. The CDR3 spans 14 residues. V lost 5 bases to trimming and J lost 0 bases, with 9 bases between them. CDR1 is SGHRS and CDR2 is YFSETQ in the germline V gene. As DNA, the CDR3 is TGCGCCAGCAGTGTTACCAGCTCTGGAAACACCATATATTTT. Its protein product is CASSVTSSGNTIYF.

J is TRBJ1-3 and V is TRBV6-5, with D possibly matching TRBD1 (5 bases). The CDR3 covers 15 residues. Germline V gene data show CDR1 as MNHEY and CDR2 as SVGAGI. V lost 2 bases, J lost 4 bases, and 12 bases lay in between. CDR3 DNA sequence: TGTGCCAGCAGTTACAGGGGCACTACCGGAAACACCATATATTTT. This sequence encodes CASSYRGTTGNTIYF.

The V and J genes are TRBV6-5 and TRBJ1-3; D ambiguous. Germline V CDR1 and CDR2: MNHEY, SVGAGI. Trimming pared 8 bases from V and 0 bases from J, leaving 8 bases between. The CDR3 loop spans 13 amino acids. The CDR3 spells CASGGSSGNTIYF. The CDR3 nucleotides read TGTGCCAGCGGCGGGAGCTCTGGAAACACCATATATTTT.

The chain joins TRBV7-2 to TRBJ2-5; 8 bases are shared with TRBD2. Trimming removed 5 bases from V and 1 base from J; junction bases left unmatched: 6. CDR1 and CDR2 (germline): SGHTA, FQGNSA. This CDR3 comprises 15 residues. The CDR3 spells CASSAITSGQETQYF. In nucleotides, the CDR3 is TGTGCCAGCAGCGCGATCACTAGCGGCCAAGAGACCCAGTACTTC.

V is TRBV2 and J is TRBJ1-3; 8 bases are shared with TRBD1. Trimming took 6 bases from V and 0 from J; bases not matched to a gene: 4. This CDR3 region has 15 residues. In germline, CDR1 is SNHLY, CDR2 FYNNEI. This chain's CDR3 is CASSDDRGSGNTIYF. The CDR3 nucleotides read TGTGCCAGCAGCGACGACAGGGGCTCTGGAAACACCATATATTTT.

Notes on this clone: At the DNA level, this CDR3 is encoded by other sequences in the same sample as well. The chain uses TRBV3-1 (or the pseudogene TRBV3-2) and TRBJ1-3; D is uncertain. The germline V and J ends were trimmed by 3 bases and 0 bases, with 6 bases remaining between them. The CDR3 runs 14 residues. Germline CDR1 and CDR2: LGHDT and YNNKEL (reference sequence). CDR3 coding DNA: TGTGCCAGCAGCCACCGAGGCTCTGGAAACACCATATATTTT. It encodes CASSHRGSGNTIYF.

This chain connects TRBV7-2 to TRBJ1-2, with 8 bases that match TRBD1. V was clipped by 3 bases and J by 8 bases; unmatched bases: 5. There are 13 residues in the CDR3. The germline V gene has CDR1 SGHTA and CDR2 FQGNSA. The CDR3, as DNA: TGTGCCAGCAGCTTCAGGGGGCGCGAAGGCTACACCTTC. Translated: CASSFRGREGYTF.

V is TRBV6-6 and J is TRBJ2-1; 7 nucleotides line up with TRBD1. The CDR3 spans 13 residues. The V and J ends lost 5 bases and 6 bases, in that order; junction bases with no gene match: 4. Germline V gene sequence: CDR1 MNHNY, CDR2 SVGAGI (reference sequence). CDR3 residues: CASSTTGINEQFF. CDR3 sequence (DNA): TGTGCCAGCAGTACGACAGGGATCAATGAGCAGTTCTTC.

This clone is a singleton in its sample. The V call is TRBV11-2, the J call TRBJ2-7; 7 bases match TRBD1. CDR1 is SGHAT, CDR2 FQNNGV, per germline. The CDR3 has 14 residues. The V and J ends lost 3 bases and 1 base, in that order; junction bases with no gene match: 3. The CDR3 loop is CASSFEGQSYEQYF. The CDR3, as DNA: TGTGCCAGCAGCTTTGAGGGACAGTCCTACGAGCAGTACTTC.

This chain uses TRBV6-5 with TRBJ2-2; D is perhaps TRBD1 (5 bases). Trimming shortened V by 3 bases and J by 1 base, and 6 bases separated the two germline ends. This CDR3 contains 14 residues. The germline gives CDR1 MNHEY, CDR2 SVGAGI. CDR3 bases: TGTGCCAGCAGTTATCAGGGGAACACCGGGGAGCTGTTTTTT. Translation gives CASSYQGNTGELFF.

The rearrangement uses TRBV9 and TRBJ2-1; D is unclear. CDR1 and CDR2 from the germline V gene are SGDLS and YYNGEE. V was pared by 0 bases and J by 10 bases, with 11 bases between. The CDR3 extends over 13 amino acids. The CDR3 sequence: CASSVGWAREQFF. The CDR3 DNA follows: TGTGCCAGCAGCGTAGGTTGGGCCAGGGAGCAGTTCTTC.

V gene TRBV3-1 (or the pseudogene TRBV3-2) combines with J gene TRBJ2-5; 9 bases map to TRBD2. V shed 1 base and J 5 bases; nucleotides not matched to a gene: 2. CDR3 length: 14 residues. Looked up from germline, CDR1 is LGHDT and CDR2 is YNNKEL (reference sequence). DNA of the CDR3: TGTGCCAGCAGCCAAGGACTAGCGGCGGAGACCCAGTACTTC. Translating it yields CASSQGLAAETQYF.

V is TRBV5-1 and J is TRBJ1-1; D remains ambiguous. The CDR3 has 13 residues. The V gene lost 5 bases and the J gene lost 5 bases, with 13 bases spanning the gap. Germline V gene data show CDR1 as SGHRS and CDR2 as YFSETQ. CDR3 in amino acids: CASRRGGETEAFF. The CDR3 DNA reads TGCGCCAGCAGAAGAGGAGGAGAGACTGAAGCTTTCTTT.

The rearrangement links TRBV5-4 to TRBJ2-1; D not certain. This CDR3 comprises 15 residues. Trimming shortened V by 1 base and J by 9 bases, and 17 bases separated the two germline ends. The germline V gene encodes CDR1 SGHNT and CDR2 YYREEE (reference sequence). The CDR3 DNA reads as TGTGCCAGCAGCTTGAAGACGGCCGGGTTGGTTGAGCAGTTCTTC. Its translation: CASSLKTAGLVEQFF.

The chain couples TRBV5-1 to TRBJ2-7, with 8 bases identical to TRBD1. The CDR3 extends over 14 amino acids. Per germline, CDR1 SGHRS and CDR2 YFSETQ. V was pared by 2 bases and J by 4 bases, with 5 bases of the junction left unmatched. The CDR3 sequence: CASSLGTGLYEQYF. Written as DNA, the CDR3 is TGCGCCAGCAGCTTAGGGACAGGCCTTTACGAGCAGTACTTC. The variable domain in full, with the rest retrieved from reference TRBV5-1 and TRBJ2-7, is KAGVTQTPRYLIKTRGQQVTLSCSPISGHRSVSWYQQTPGQGLQFLFEYFSETQRNKGNFPGRFSGRQFSNSRSEMNVSTLELGDSALYLCASSLGTGLYEQYFGPGTRLTVT.

The chain is built from TRBV19 and TRBJ1-1; no clear D gene. V lost 0 bases and J lost 4, with 9 bases in between. The CDR3 has 14 residues. In germline, CDR1 is LNHDA, CDR2 SQIVND (reference sequence). CDR3 residues: CASSIEGGGTEAFF. The CDR3 DNA reads TGTGCCAGTAGTATAGAGGGAGGTGGCACTGAAGCTTTCTTT.

The chain links TRBV6-1 to TRBJ1-2; no definite D call. This CDR3 has 12 residues. Deletions cut 2 bases from V and 3 bases from J, with 4 bases between. The germline CDR1 and CDR2 sequences are MNHNS and SASEGT. The CDR3 DNA is TGTGCCAGCAGTGAACAGTACTATGGCTACACCTTC. Its protein product is CASSEQYYGYTF.

V is TRBV2 and J is TRBJ2-5, with 11 bases identical to TRBD2. This CDR3 spans 17 amino acids. V lost 2 bases, J lost 2 bases, and 7 bases stayed unmatched. Germline CDR1 and CDR2: SNHLY and FYNNEI. The CDR3, as DNA: TGTGCCAGCAGTGAACGGCTAGCGGGGGGTAGACAAGAGACCCAGTACTTC. Translation gives CASSERLAGGRQETQYF.

This clone has a single count. Here the CDR3 DNA reads TGTGCCAGCTCACCGGGCGCTGGAAACACCATATATTTT. Protein product: CASSPGAGNTIYF. V gene TRBV18 combines with J gene TRBJ1-3; D uncertain. Trimming removed 3 bases from V and 2 bases from J, with 5 bases in between. Germline V gene sequence: CDR1 KGHSH, CDR2 LQKENI. The CDR3 totals 13 residues. The whole variable domain, filled in from reference TRBV18 and TRBJ1-3, reads NAGVMQNPRHLVRRRGQEARLRCSPMKGHSHVYWYRQLPEEGLKFMVYLQKENIIDESGMPKERFSAEFPKEGPSILRIQQVVRGDSAAYFCASSPGAGNTIYFGEGSWLTVV.

The genes are TRBV29-1 and TRBJ2-3, with 8 bases that match TRBD1. Germline CDR1 SQVTM, CDR2 ANQGSEA. V was clipped by 4 bases and J by 1 base; unmatched bases: 4. The CDR3 is 14 amino acids. Here the CDR3 DNA reads TGCAGCGTTGTCGGGGACAGGCGCACAGATACGCAGTATTTT. This gives the protein CSVVGDRRTDTQYF.

The chain has TRBV12-5 and TRBJ1-5; D gene unclear. Trimming took off 1 base at V and 5 bases at J, with 6 bases between the two ends. Germline-derived CDR1 and CDR2 are LGHNT and FRNRAP. The length of the CDR3 is 13 residues. The chain's CDR3 is CASGLGLDQPQHF. The CDR3 DNA reads TGTGCTAGTGGTTTGGGGTTAGATCAGCCCCAGCATTTT.

This chain uses TRBV9 with TRBJ1-2; possibly TRBD1 for D (5 bases). V lost 3 bases and J 7 bases, leaving 16 bases between the germline ends. This CDR3 has 14 residues. Germline assignment: CDR1 SGDLS and CDR2 YYNGEE. The CDR3: CASSAGGSLTGYTF. CDR3 nucleotide sequence: TGTGCCAGCAGCGCCGGGGGATCGCTTACTGGCTACACCTTC.

The chain links TRBV2 to TRBJ1-5; D not certain. The CDR3 covers 14 residues. V was shortened by 3 bases and J by 7 bases, with 13 bases between the two germline ends. Germline V gene data show CDR1 as SNHLY and CDR2 as FYNNEI. CDR3 amino acids: CASSDEGVGQPQHF. The DNA for the CDR3 is TGTGCCAGCAGTGATGAGGGAGTCGGCCAGCCCCAGCATTTT.

The chain uses TRBV2 and TRBJ2-7, with 7 nucleotides matching TRBD1. The CDR3 length is 14 residues. Germline V gene data show CDR1 as SNHLY and CDR2 as FYNNEI. The ends lost 8 bases at V and 2 bases at J; junction bases unmatched: 9. CDR3 nucleotides: TGTGCCAGCCGCCTGACAGGGTTGACCTACGAGCAGTACTTC. Translation: CASRLTGLTYEQYF.

The genes are TRBV6-6 and TRBJ1-2; D may be TRBD1 (6 bases). In germline, CDR1 is MNHNY, CDR2 SVGAGI (reference sequence). This CDR3 region has 12 residues. V was trimmed by 7 bases and J by 4 bases, leaving 10 bases between them. CDR3 protein: CASNRDTYGYTF. CDR3 in DNA: TGTGCCAGCAACCGGGACACCTATGGCTACACCTTC.